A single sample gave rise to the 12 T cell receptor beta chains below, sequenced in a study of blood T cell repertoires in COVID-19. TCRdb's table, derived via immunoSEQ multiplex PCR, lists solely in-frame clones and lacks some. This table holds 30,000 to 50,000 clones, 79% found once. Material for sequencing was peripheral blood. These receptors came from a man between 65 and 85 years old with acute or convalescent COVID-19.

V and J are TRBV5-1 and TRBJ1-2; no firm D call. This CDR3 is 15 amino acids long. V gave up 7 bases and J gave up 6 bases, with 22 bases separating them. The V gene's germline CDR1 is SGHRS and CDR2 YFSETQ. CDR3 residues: CASSLKEGDGNGYTF. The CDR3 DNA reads TGCGCCAGCTCGCTTAAGGAGGGCGACGGAAATGGCTACACCTTC.

The CDR3 loop is CASKTGQAGYGYTF. The CDR3 nucleotides read TGTGCCAGCAAGACCGGACAGGCGGGCTATGGCTACACCTTC. The chain is built from TRBV2 and TRBJ1-2; 7 bases map to TRBD1. The CDR3 is 14 amino acids. The J segment lost 4 bases and the V segment lost 7 bases, leaving 9 bases of the junction unmatched. Germline CDR1 reads SNHLY; CDR2 reads FYNNEI. The full variable domain, completed using reference TRBV2 and TRBJ1-2, is EPEVTQTPSHQVTQMGQEVILRCVPISNHLYFYWYRQILGQKVEFLVSFYNNEISEKSEIFDDQFSVERPDGSNFTLKIRSTKLEDSAMYFCASKTGQAGYGYTFGSGTRLTVV.

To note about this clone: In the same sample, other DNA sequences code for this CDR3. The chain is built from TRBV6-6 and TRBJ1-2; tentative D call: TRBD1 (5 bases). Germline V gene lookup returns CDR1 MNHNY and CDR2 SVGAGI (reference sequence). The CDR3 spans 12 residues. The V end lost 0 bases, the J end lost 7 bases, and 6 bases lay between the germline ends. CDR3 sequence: CASSYSQGGYTF. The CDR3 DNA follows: TGTGCCAGCAGTTACTCTCAGGGTGGCTACACCTTC.

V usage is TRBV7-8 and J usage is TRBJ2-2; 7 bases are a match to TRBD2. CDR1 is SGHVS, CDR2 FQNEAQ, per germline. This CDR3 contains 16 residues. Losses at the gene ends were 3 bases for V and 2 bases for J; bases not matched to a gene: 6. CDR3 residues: CASSFVAGGNTGELFF. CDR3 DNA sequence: TGTGCCAGCAGCTTCGTAGCGGGCGGAAACACCGGGGAGCTGTTTTTT.

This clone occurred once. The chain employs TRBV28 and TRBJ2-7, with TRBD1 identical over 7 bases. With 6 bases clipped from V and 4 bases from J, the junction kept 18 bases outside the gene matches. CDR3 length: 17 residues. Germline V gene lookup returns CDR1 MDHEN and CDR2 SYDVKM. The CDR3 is CASSRPRDRATFYEQYF. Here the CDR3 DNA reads TGTGCCAGCAGCCGCCCCCGGGACAGAGCCACATTTTACGAGCAGTACTTC. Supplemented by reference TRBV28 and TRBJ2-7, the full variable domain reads DVKVTQSSRYLVKRTGEKVFLECVQDMDHENMFWYRQDPGLGLRLIYFSYDVKMKEKGDIPEGYSVSREKKERFSLILESASTNQTSMYLCASSRPRDRATFYEQYFGPGTRLTVT.

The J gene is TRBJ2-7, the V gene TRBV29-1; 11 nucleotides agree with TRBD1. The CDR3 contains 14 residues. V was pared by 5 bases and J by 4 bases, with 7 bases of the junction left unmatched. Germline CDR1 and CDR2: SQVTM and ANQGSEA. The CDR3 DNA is TGCAGCGTTCGGACCGGGACAGGGGGTTACGAGCAGTACTTC. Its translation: CSVRTGTGGYEQYF.

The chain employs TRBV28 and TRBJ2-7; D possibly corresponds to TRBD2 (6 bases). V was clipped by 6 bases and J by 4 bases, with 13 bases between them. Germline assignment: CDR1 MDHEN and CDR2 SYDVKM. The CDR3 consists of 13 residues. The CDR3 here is CASRIAETYEQYF. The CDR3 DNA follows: TGTGCCAGCAGAATAGCGGAAACATACGAGCAGTACTTC.

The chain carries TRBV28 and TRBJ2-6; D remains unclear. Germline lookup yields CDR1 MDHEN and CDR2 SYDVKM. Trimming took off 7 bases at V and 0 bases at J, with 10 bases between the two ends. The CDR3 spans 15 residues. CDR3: CASITGYSGANVLTF. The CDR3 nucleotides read TGTGCCAGCATCACCGGTTACTCTGGGGCCAACGTCCTGACTTTC.

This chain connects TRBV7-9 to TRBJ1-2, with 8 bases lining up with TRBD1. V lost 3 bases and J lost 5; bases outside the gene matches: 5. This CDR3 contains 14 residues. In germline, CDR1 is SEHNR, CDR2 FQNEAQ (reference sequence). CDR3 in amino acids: CASSFGQGSYGYTF. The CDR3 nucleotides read TGTGCCAGCAGCTTTGGACAGGGTTCTTATGGCTACACCTTC.

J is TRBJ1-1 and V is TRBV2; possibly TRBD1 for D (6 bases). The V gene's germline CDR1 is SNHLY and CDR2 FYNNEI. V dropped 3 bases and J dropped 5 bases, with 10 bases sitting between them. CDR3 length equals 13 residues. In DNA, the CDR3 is TGTGCCAGCAGTGAGAGGCAGGGGACTGAAGCTTTCTTT. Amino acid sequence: CASSERQGTEAFF.

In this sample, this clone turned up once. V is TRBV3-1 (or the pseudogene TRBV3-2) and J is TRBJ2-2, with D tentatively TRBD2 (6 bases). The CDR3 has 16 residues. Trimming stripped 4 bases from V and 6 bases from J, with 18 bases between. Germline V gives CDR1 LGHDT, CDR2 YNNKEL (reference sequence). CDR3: CASSLPGLLKAGELFF. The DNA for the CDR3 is TGTGCCAGCAGCCTCCCGGGACTTCTCAAGGCCGGGGAGCTGTTTTTT.

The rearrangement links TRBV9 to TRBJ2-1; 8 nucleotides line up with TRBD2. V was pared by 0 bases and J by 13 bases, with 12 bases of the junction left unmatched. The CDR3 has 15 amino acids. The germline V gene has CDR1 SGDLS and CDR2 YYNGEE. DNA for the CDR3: TGTGCCAGCAGCGTAGCTGATGGGGTCGGGACTAGACAGTTCTTC. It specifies CASSVADGVGTRQFF.